The 28 T cell receptor beta chains below were found in one sample sequenced in a study of naive and memory T cell subsets. Both TRBC1 and TRBC2 were covered by a beta constant-region primer of two equimolar oligonucleotides. Ligated cDNA was amplified by four rounds of PCR with nested alpha and beta constant-region primers and SP2. TCRdb passed the UMI-ligation and nested PCR reads through MiXCR, listing each CDR3 protein once. The profile shows about 34,000 distinct CDR3 sequences, about 18% of them singletons. The sequencing input was effector memory CD4+ T cells from blood. Subset indicated: effector memory, CD45RA- CD27-. Source of these receptors: a human donor in good health.

This clonotype was counted only a few times. The J gene is TRBJ2-6, the V gene TRBV6-5; 9 nucleotides line up with TRBD2. The CDR3 totals 19 residues. Trimming took 6 bases from V and 0 from J; bases not matched to a gene: 12. Germline V CDR1 and CDR2: MNHEY, SVGAGI. CDR3 residues: CASSRILTSGISGANVLTF. Here the CDR3 DNA reads TGTGCCAGCAGCCGAATCTTGACTAGCGGTATCTCTGGGGCCAACGTCCTGACTTTC.

The gene calls are TRBV7-9 and TRBJ2-5, with 12 bases fitting TRBD2. The V segment lost 5 bases and the J segment 5 bases; nucleotides outside the gene matches: 9. CDR3 size: 16 residues. Germline values: CDR1 SEHNR, CDR2 FQNEAQ (reference sequence). CDR3 sequence (DNA): TGTGCCAGCAGCCCGGGACTAGCGGGCAATGGGGAGACCCAGTACTTC. Encoded protein: CASSPGLAGNGETQYF. Together with reference TRBV7-9 and TRBJ2-5, the CDR3 gives the full variable domain: DTGVSQNPRHKITKRGQNVTFRCDPISEHNRLYWYRQTLGQGPEFLTYFQNEAQLEKSRLLSDRFSAERPKGSFSTLEIQRTEQGDSAMYLCASSPGLAGNGETQYFGPGTRLLVL.

The chain links TRBV29-1 to TRBJ2-4; 8 bases are a match to TRBD1. V was clipped by 6 bases and J by 0 bases; unmatched bases: 4. This CDR3 is 14 amino acids long. From germline, CDR1 is SQVTM and CDR2 ANQGSEA. CDR3 amino acids: CSVTGVLAKNIQYF. Here the CDR3 DNA reads TGCAGCGTGACAGGGGTTCTAGCCAAAAACATTCAGTACTTC.

This clonotype was detected only a few times. This chain links TRBV30 with TRBJ1-3; TRBD1 is a possible D gene (6 bases). Germline values: CDR1 GTSNPN, CDR2 SVGIG (reference sequence). The ends were cut back, 0 bases at V and 2 bases at J, with 23 bases in the middle. This CDR3 has 19 amino acids. The chain's CDR3 is CAWSVVRDTSLKTGNTIYF. The CDR3 region has the DNA TGTGCCTGGAGTGTAGTAAGGGACACCTCCTTAAAGACTGGAAACACCATATATTTT. The full variable domain, in which reference TRBV30 and TRBJ1-3 provide the parts outside the CDR3, is SQTIHQWPATLVQPVGSPLSLECTVEGTSNPNLYWYRQAAGRGLQLLFYSVGIGQISSEVPQNLSASRPQDRQFILSSKKLLLSDSGFYLCAWSVVRDTSLKTGNTIYFGEGSWLTVV.

J is TRBJ2-7 and V is TRBV28; D is ambiguous. The V gene lost 3 bases and the J gene lost 4 bases, with 4 bases spanning the gap. The CDR3 covers 11 residues. Germline CDR1 MDHEN, CDR2 SYDVKM. The CDR3 DNA sequence: TGTGCCAGCAGTTTTGGATACGAGCAGTACTTC. Its protein product is CASSFGYEQYF.

This chain connects TRBV6-5 to TRBJ1-5; D may be TRBD1 (5 bases). The V gene's germline CDR1 is MNHEY and CDR2 SVGAGI. Trimming cost V 5 bases and J 0 bases, with 11 bases left between them. The CDR3 loop spans 15 amino acids. The CDR3 loop is CASSRQRSSNQPQHF. CDR3 in DNA: TGTGCCAGCAGTCGACAGCGGAGTAGCAATCAGCCCCAGCATTTT.

This clonotype showed up just a few times. The J gene is TRBJ2-4, the V gene TRBV30; D is possibly TRBD1 (6 bases). Germline CDR1 and CDR2: GTSNPN and SVGIG (reference sequence). Trimming shortened V by 5 bases and J by 1 base, and 12 bases separated the two germline ends. This CDR3 region has 14 residues. CDR3 sequence reads: CAWLGRGAKNIQYF. The CDR3 DNA follows: TGTGCCTGGCTTGGAAGGGGGGCCAAAAACATTCAGTACTTC.

This clonotype appeared many times. This chain connects TRBV29-1 to TRBJ2-1; 11 bases map to TRBD1. J gave up 6 bases and V 4 bases, and 5 bases lay outside the gene matches. The germline V gene has CDR1 SQVTM and CDR2 ANQGSEA. The CDR3 loop spans 14 amino acids. The CDR3 DNA follows: TGCAGCGTTGGGACCGGGACAGGGGGCAATGAGCAGTTCTTC. Protein sequence: CSVGTGTGGNEQFF.

The chain recombines TRBV7-8 with TRBJ1-2, with TRBD1 as a possible D gene (5 bases). Trimming removed 5 bases from V and 1 base from J, with 11 bases in between. There are 14 residues in the CDR3. Germline CDR1 reads SGHVS; CDR2 reads FQNEAQ. CDR3 sequence: CASSPRESNYGYTF. The CDR3 bases are TGTGCCAGCAGCCCCAGGGAGAGTAACTATGGCTACACCTTC.

This clonotype has just a few counts. The chain uses TRBV28 and TRBJ2-3; unclear D gene. V shed 5 bases and J shed 1 base, with 19 bases lying between them. Germline V gene data show CDR1 as MDHEN and CDR2 as SYDVKM. The CDR3 totals 17 residues. CDR3 residues: CASSNFRPPSGTDTQYF. The DNA of the CDR3 is TGTGCCAGCAGTAATTTTAGGCCCCCCTCAGGCACAGATACGCAGTATTTT.

This chain connects TRBV28 to TRBJ1-1; D is undetermined. Germline V gene data show CDR1 as MDHEN and CDR2 as SYDVKM. The CDR3 has 13 amino acids. Trimming left V 4 bases short and J 0 bases short, with 6 bases between. The CDR3 DNA reads as TGTGCCAGCAGTTCCTACATGAACACTGAAGCTTTCTTT. Translating gives CASSSYMNTEAFF.

This clonotype was counted between two and nine times. The CDR3 DNA follows: TGTGCCAGCAGCTTGGCTTACGAGCAGTACTTC. Its translation: CASSLAYEQYF. The rearrangement links TRBV5-6 to TRBJ2-7; D gene ambiguous. Germline loops: CDR1 SGHDT, CDR2 YYEEEE. V was cut by 0 bases and J by 4 bases, with 2 bases left in between. This CDR3 contains 11 residues.

Remarks on this clonotype: The junction does not match germline at one end; this may be a read error. The chain is built from TRBV12-3 or TRBV12-4 and TRBJ2-1; D is unresolved. The CDR3 runs to 13 residues. CDR3 sequence: CASGFKAQKVQFF. The DNA of the CDR3 is TGTGCCAGCGGTTTTAAGGCCCAGAAGGTTCAGTTCTTC.

The V and J genes are TRBV24-1 and TRBJ2-5; D is tentatively TRBD1 or TRBD2 (5 bases each). Trimming removed 3 bases from V and 4 bases from J, with 14 bases in between. CDR1 KGHDR and CDR2 SFDVKD come from the germline V gene. This CDR3 region has 15 residues. In DNA form, the CDR3 reads TGTGCCACCAGTGATAAAGTTGGGGGTCCAGAGACCCAGTACTTC. It translates to CATSDKVGGPETQYF.

This clonotype was seen only a few times. The chain uses TRBV12-3 or TRBV12-4 and TRBJ2-1, with 10 positions matching TRBD2. CDR3 length: 16 amino acids. The V segment lost 3 bases and the J segment 1 base; nucleotides outside the gene matches: 3. CDR3: CASSFRTSGSYNEQFF. In DNA, the CDR3 is TGTGCCAGCAGTTTTCGGACTAGCGGATCCTACAATGAGCAGTTCTTC.

The chain recombines TRBV27 with TRBJ2-1; no clear D gene. This CDR3 has 14 amino acids. Deletions cut 5 bases from V and 3 bases from J, with 11 bases between. Germline V gene lookup returns CDR1 MNHEY and CDR2 SMNVEV (reference sequence). This CDR3 is CASSLRRGYNEQFF. In DNA form, the CDR3 reads TGTGCCAGCAGTCTTCGAAGAGGCTACAATGAGCAGTTCTTC.

This clonotype was seen repeatedly, ten times or more. This chain connects TRBV20-1 to TRBJ2-1; D is possibly TRBD2 (5 bases). Germline CDR1 DFQATT, CDR2 SNEGSKA (reference sequence). V gave up 5 bases and J gave up 0 bases, with 11 bases separating them. The CDR3 contains 14 residues. DNA of the CDR3: TGCAGTGCTCAGTGGACTCGCTCCTACAATGAGCAGTTCTTC. Its protein is CSAQWTRSYNEQFF.

The chain carries TRBV20-1 and TRBJ2-7; 8 nucleotides agree with TRBD2. Germline CDR1 is DFQATT and CDR2 is SNEGSKA (reference sequence). The length of the CDR3 is 15 residues. V lost 1 base and J lost 0; bases outside the gene matches: 5. The CDR3 spells CSARVPLAGSYEQYF. The CDR3 nucleotides are TGCAGTGCTAGAGTCCCGCTAGCGGGCTCCTACGAGCAGTACTTC.

The table lists this clonotype with a few counts. This rearrangement joins TRBV19 to TRBJ2-1, with 9 bases fitting TRBD2. V shed 6 bases and J 6 bases; nucleotides not matched to a gene: 6. In germline, CDR1 is LNHDA, CDR2 SQIVND (reference sequence). This CDR3 spans 14 amino acids. In nucleotides, the CDR3 is TGTGCCAGTAGGGCTAGCGGGGTCCGCAATGAGCAGTTCTTC. Translated: CASRASGVRNEQFF. The entire variable domain, with the rest obtained from reference TRBV19 and TRBJ2-1, is as follows: DGGITQSPKYLFRKEGQNVTLSCEQNLNHDAMYWYRQDPGQGLRLIYYSQIVNDFQKGDIAEGYSVSREKKESFPLTVTSAQKNPTAFYLCASRASGVRNEQFFGPGTRLTVL.

Notes on this clonotype: Sequence at one end of the junction differs from germline and may be a read error. The chain uses TRBV7-2 and TRBJ2-3, with D possibly being TRBD1 or TRBD2 (5 bases each). This CDR3 is built from 11 residues. CDR1 SGHTA and CDR2 FQGNSA come from the germline V gene. CDR3 in DNA: TGTGCCAGCAGCGTACGCCGGGACCTAGGTTTT. Translation: CASSVRRDLGF.

The chain employs TRBV6-1 and TRBJ2-7; TRBD1 aligns across 9 bases. CDR1 and CDR2 from the germline V gene are MNHNS and SASEGT. This CDR3 comprises 17 residues. V shed 5 bases and J 4 bases; nucleotides not matched to a gene: 15. CDR3 nucleotides: TGTGCCAGCAGTTTTATGACAGGGGGTTTCTTCGTTTACGAGCAGTACTTC. Protein product: CASSFMTGGFFVYEQYF.

This clonotype has a handful of counts. The V gene is TRBV24-1, the J gene TRBJ1-5; unclear D gene. Germline V gene sequence: CDR1 KGHDR, CDR2 SFDVKD. The CDR3 sequence is 12 residues long. The V and J ends lost 4 bases and 3 bases respectively, with 3 bases between them. The CDR3 here is CATSEHNQPQHF. The CDR3 bases are TGTGCCACCAGTGAGCACAATCAGCCCCAGCATTTT.

The genes are TRBV13 and TRBJ2-2; no reliable D call. Deletions cut 5 bases from V and 6 bases from J, with 7 bases between. The CDR3 covers 12 residues. Germline-derived CDR1 and CDR2 are PRHDT and FYEKMQ (reference sequence). In DNA form, the CDR3 reads TGTGCCAGCAGCCTCACGGCCGGGGAGCTGTTTTTT. Amino acid sequence: CASSLTAGELFF.

The chain joins TRBV6-4 to TRBJ2-1; TRBD2 agrees at 14 bases. The V gene's germline CDR1 is MRHNA and CDR2 SNTAGT. CDR3 length equals 17 residues. Trimming took 5 bases from V and 2 from J; bases not matched to a gene: 5. Here the CDR3 reads CASSPRTSGRTYNEQFF. In DNA form, the CDR3 reads TGTGCCAGCAGTCCACGGACTAGCGGGAGGACCTACAATGAGCAGTTCTTC.

The CDR3 bases are TGTGCCAGCCGAACTGGGAGGAAAGGGCAAGAGACCCAGTACTTC. It codes for CASRTGRKGQETQYF. The chain joins TRBV6-5 to TRBJ2-5; perhaps TRBD2 as D (6 bases). Germline V gene data show CDR1 as MNHEY and CDR2 as SVGAGI. The CDR3 has 15 residues. V lost 8 bases to trimming and J lost 2 bases, with 18 bases between them.

This clonotype has only a few counts. V gene TRBV11-2 combines with J gene TRBJ2-1; either TRBD1 or TRBD2 may supply D (7 bases each). The ends were cut back, 5 bases at V and 0 bases at J, with 17 bases in the middle. The CDR3 consists of 17 residues. The germline V gene has CDR1 SGHAT and CDR2 FQNNGV. CDR3 DNA sequence: TGTGCCAGCAGCCTCCAGGGGGGGAGAAGCTCCTACAATGAGCAGTTCTTC. The encoded protein is CASSLQGGRSSYNEQFF.

The chain combines TRBV7-2 with TRBJ2-7; 10 bases fit TRBD2. The CDR3 length is 16 residues. The germline CDR1 and CDR2 sequences are SGHTA and FQGNSA. The junction had 7 bases not matched to a gene; V was cut back by 1 base and J by 4 bases. CDR3 loop: CASSLVASGSRYEQYF. The CDR3 nucleotides read TGTGCCAGCAGCTTAGTGGCTAGCGGGAGTCGATACGAGCAGTACTTC.

By its share, this clonotype is medium-sized (0.01 to 0.1%). CDR3 residues: CASSLIRPGGSNYGYTF. The CDR3 DNA reads as TGTGCCAGCAGTTTAATTAGGCCAGGGGGTTCTAACTATGGCTACACCTTC. The chain recombines TRBV27 with TRBJ1-2, with 7 nucleotides matching TRBD1. Germline values: CDR1 MNHEY, CDR2 SMNVEV (reference sequence). The CDR3 is made up of 17 amino acids. V lost 2 bases, J lost 0 bases, and 9 bases stayed unmatched.